The present T cell receptor (beta chain) was sequenced within a study of human T cells and chemical hapten exposure. This clonotype came up a few times. The antigen remains unidentified. Findings and caveats of the study: Expanded TCRs produced significantly more large CDR3 similarity clusters than controls did. Sensitizing to DPC left TCRs with a frequency above 1 in 1000 unaltered.

The V and J ends lost 7 bases and 3 bases, in that order; junction bases with no gene match: 9. The CDR3 has 13 residues. Germline-derived CDR1 and CDR2 are SQVTM and ANQGSEA. The time point was: patch test 2, 6 weeks after DPC sensitization. As for treatment: therapeutic diphenylcyclopropenone sensitization with weekly scalp DPC. The library labeled individual cDNA molecules by adding unique molecular identifiers to them. TCRdb re-called the RACE reads with MiXCR, one entry per CDR3 protein. The sample holds more than 85,000 distinct CDR3 sequences, approximately 9.9% seen once. The source of this sequence is a middle-aged man with alopecia areata. Some clones in this sample may be carry-over from other donors' samples. This material consisted of whole blood, taken in connection with sensitization to the hapten diphenylcyclopropenone (DPC). The chain couples TRBV29-1 to TRBJ2-7; 7 bases map to TRBD1. The CDR3 DNA reads TGCAGCGCCCGAACGACAGGGATCTACGAGCAGTACTTC. Translated, it gives CSARTTGIYEQYF.